This note documents a single T cell receptor (beta chain) sequence. The specificity of this receptor is unknown. Per-base qualities were not stored, and no clone one base away is much larger. This sample is part of a study of cytomegalovirus exposure and HLA in healthy donors (dated by TCRdb to between 2016 and 2019). Notes on the research overall: According to a later analysis, one platform produced both the 120 validation repertoires and the 550 to 800 repertoires of the first cohort. The aim of the study was to test whether cataloging public T cell receptors could identify signatures of past pathogen exposure. A separate validation cohort of about 110 different subjects was used in addition to the 666-subject first cohort. High-throughput TCR immunosequencing, statistical association of individual TCRs with disease status, and machine learning were combined to predict cytomegalovirus infection status. Study-wide conclusions, independent of this receptor: A later analysis had no HLA typing for the validation cohort, so co-occurrence there was scored across all 130 or so repertoires. A later analysis found that TCRs clustered in the first cohort also tended to co-occur in the roughly 110 validation repertoires, with about 94% of cluster scores above 0. While some public TCRs were present in many individuals, most TCR sequences turned up only very rarely across donors. In both the original and validation cohorts, the classifier was reported to diagnose cytomegalovirus status with high specificity and sensitivity. In the study, some 180 TCR beta chains were listed as associated with cytomegalovirus. The authors suggested that the approach could potentially be generalized to other disease states and immunological phenotypes. In vitro tests confirmed that a few of the cytomegalovirus-associated TCR beta chains recognize cytomegalovirus antigens.

Donors formed part of the validation cohort, which comprised 120 subjects and was distinct from the first cohort of some 700 subjects. Receptor amplification or capture employed the immunoSEQ multiplex PCR assay. As for the original processing: A statistical classification framework was built for diagnosing cytomegalovirus status from the catalog of TCR beta chain sequences. The source is immuneACCESS, and TCRdb retained only in-frame sequences with V and J called. Part of the clones is not carried over; for the studies checked, unresolved V genes explain less than half of this, and the remainder is unexplained. That table gives V, J and clone size, and the DNA gave D and trimming. The sample table records over 120,000 clones; approximately 88% of these occur just once. The leading ten clones occupy less than 5.5% of the sample. The germline V gene (reference sequence) gives CDR1 as GTSNPN and CDR2 as SVGIG. Trimming removed 8 bases from V and 0 bases from J, leaving 11 bases between the germline ends. The CDR3 covers 12 residues, taking in both the cysteine and the phenylalanine. Solely the CDR3 DNA is kept, with 36 bases framed from the first base.

The receptor's source is a man between 18 and 35 years old in good health and CMV-seropositive. Sequenced: PBMCs. Recombination linked TRBV30 to TRBJ2-7; confidence is insufficient to name the D gene. DNA sequence: TGTGCCCACCGGAGTAGCTCCTACGAGCAGTACTTC. It is translated as CAHRSSSYEQYF. The variable domain in full, with residues beyond the CDR3 obtained from the reference TRBV30 and TRBJ2-7 genes, is SQTIHQWPATLVQPVGSPLSLECTVEGTSNPNLYWYRQAAGRGLQLLFYSVGIGQISSEVPQNLSASRPQDRQFILSSKKLLLSDSGFYLCAHRSSSYEQYFGPGTRLTVT.